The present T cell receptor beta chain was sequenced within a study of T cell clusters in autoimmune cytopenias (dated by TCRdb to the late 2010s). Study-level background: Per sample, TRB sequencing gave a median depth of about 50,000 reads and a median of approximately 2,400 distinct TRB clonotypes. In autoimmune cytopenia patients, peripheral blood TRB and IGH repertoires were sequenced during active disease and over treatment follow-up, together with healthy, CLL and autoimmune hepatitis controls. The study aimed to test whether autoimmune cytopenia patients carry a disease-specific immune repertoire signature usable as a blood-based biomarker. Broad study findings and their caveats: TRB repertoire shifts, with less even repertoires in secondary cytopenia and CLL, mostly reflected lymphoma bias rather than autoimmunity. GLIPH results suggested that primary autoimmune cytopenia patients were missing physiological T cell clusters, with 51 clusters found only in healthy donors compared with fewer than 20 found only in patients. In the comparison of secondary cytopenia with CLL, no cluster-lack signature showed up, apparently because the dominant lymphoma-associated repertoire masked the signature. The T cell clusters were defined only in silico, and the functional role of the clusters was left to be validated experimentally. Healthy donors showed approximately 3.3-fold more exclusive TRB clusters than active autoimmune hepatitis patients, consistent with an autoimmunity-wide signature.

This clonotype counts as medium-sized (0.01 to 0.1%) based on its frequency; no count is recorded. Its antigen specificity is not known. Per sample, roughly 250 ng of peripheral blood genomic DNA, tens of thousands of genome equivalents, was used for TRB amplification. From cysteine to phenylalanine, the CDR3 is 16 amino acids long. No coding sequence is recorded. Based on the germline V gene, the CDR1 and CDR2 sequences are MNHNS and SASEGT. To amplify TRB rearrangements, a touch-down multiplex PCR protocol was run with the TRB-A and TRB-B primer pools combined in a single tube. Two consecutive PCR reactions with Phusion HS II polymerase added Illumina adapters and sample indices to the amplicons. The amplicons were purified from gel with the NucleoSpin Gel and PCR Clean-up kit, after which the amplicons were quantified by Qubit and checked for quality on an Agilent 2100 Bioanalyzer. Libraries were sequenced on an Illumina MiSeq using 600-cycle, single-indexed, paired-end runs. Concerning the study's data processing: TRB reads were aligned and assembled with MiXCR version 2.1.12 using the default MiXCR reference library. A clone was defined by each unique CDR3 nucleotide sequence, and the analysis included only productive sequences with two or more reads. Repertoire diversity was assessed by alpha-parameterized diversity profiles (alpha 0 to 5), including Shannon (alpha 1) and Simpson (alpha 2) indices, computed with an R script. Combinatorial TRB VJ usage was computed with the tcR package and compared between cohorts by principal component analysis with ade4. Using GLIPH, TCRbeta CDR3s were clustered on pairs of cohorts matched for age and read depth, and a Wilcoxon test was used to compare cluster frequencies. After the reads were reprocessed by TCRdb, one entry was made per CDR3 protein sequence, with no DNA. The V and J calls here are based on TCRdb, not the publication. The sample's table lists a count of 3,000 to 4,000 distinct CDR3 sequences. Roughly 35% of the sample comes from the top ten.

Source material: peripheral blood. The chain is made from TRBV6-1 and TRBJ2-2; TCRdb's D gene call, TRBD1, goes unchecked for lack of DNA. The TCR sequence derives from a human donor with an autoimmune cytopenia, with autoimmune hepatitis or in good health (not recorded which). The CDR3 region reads CASSERGGANTGELFF.